A single sample is the source of the 29 T cell receptor beta chains below, sequenced in a study of identical twins. TCRdb recomputed calls from the 5' RACE reads with MiXCR, one row per CDR3 protein. This table has 450,000 to 650,000 distinct CDR3 sequences, 7.5% to 10% appearing once. The data also belong to a second study, concerning yellow fever vaccine responses in identical twins.

Sequencing input: PBMCs. These receptors all come from a young woman in good health.

This clonotype was detected ten times or more. CDR3 bases: TGTGCCAGCAGTTACCTCACTGAAGCTTTCTTT. This gives the protein CASSYLTEAFF. The chain joins TRBV6-6 to TRBJ1-1; D not resolved. Trimming cost V 2 bases and J 4 bases, with 2 bases left between them. Per germline, CDR1 MNHNY and CDR2 SVGAGI (reference sequence). This CDR3 has 11 amino acids.

V usage is TRBV7-9 and J usage is TRBJ1-4, with TRBD1 as a possible D gene (6 bases). Germline CDR1 and CDR2: SEHNR and FQNEAQ (reference sequence). The CDR3 contains 14 residues. The germline V and J ends were trimmed by 5 bases and 8 bases, with 15 bases remaining between them. For the CDR3, the DNA is TGTGCCAGCAGCCCGCAGGGGTTTGAGGAAAAACTGTTTTTT. This translates into CASSPQGFEEKLFF.

This clonotype was detected ten times or more. The chain carries TRBV20-1 and TRBJ1-4; the match to TRBD1 covers 8 bases. J lost 5 bases, V lost 1 base, and 3 bases had no gene match. This CDR3 spans 14 amino acids. Germline V gene sequence: CDR1 DFQATT, CDR2 SNEGSKA (reference sequence). The CDR3 sequence: CSARAGQENEKLFF. The CDR3 bases are TGCAGTGCTAGAGCGGGACAGGAGAATGAAAAACTGTTTTTT.

There are many counts of this clonotype. V gene TRBV12-3 or TRBV12-4 combines with J gene TRBJ2-1; no reliable D call. V lost 6 bases to trimming and J lost 9 bases, with 9 bases between them. The CDR3 extends over 11 amino acids. The CDR3 DNA follows: TGTGCCAGCAGCACGGGTGGTGAGCAGTTCTTC. Its protein product is CASSTGGEQFF.

The chain links TRBV7-6 to TRBJ2-5; TRBD1 aligns across 12 bases. The length of the CDR3 is 15 residues. CDR1 is SGHVS, CDR2 FNYEAQ, per germline. The J segment lost 5 bases and the V segment lost 5 bases, leaving 6 bases of the junction unmatched. DNA of the CDR3: TGTGCCAGCAGCACACCGGGACAGGGGGCTGAGACCCAGTACTTC. Its protein product is CASSTPGQGAETQYF.

The chain has TRBV9 and TRBJ2-2; D is uncertain. V dropped 1 base and J dropped 6 bases, with 10 bases sitting between them. Germline V gene data show CDR1 as SGDLS and CDR2 as YYNGEE. There are 14 residues in the CDR3. The DNA for the CDR3 is TGTGCCAGCAGCGTATATAGTAATTCCGGGGAGCTGTTTTTT. Protein sequence: CASSVYSNSGELFF.

With respect to this clonotype: This may come from a read error, since a much larger clone is one base off. This rearrangement joins TRBV11-2 to TRBJ2-1, with unresolved D. CDR1 SGHAT and CDR2 FQNNGV come from the germline V gene. There are 13 residues in the CDR3. CDR3 loop: CASSLGLRWFELF. In nucleotides, the CDR3 is TGTGCCAGCAGCTTGGGCCTGCGGTGGTTCGAGCTCTTC.

V is TRBV5-4 and J is TRBJ2-4, with 7 bases identical to TRBD2. The CDR3 loop spans 14 amino acids. The trim removed 3 bases at V and 12 bases at J, leaving 12 bases unmatched. Per germline, CDR1 SGHNT and CDR2 YYREEE (reference sequence). Here the CDR3 reads CASSWGGAGWAQYF. CDR3 in DNA: TGTGCCAGCAGCTGGGGGGGTGCAGGTTGGGCTCAGTACTTC.

This clonotype was seen only a few times. CDR3 loop: CASSFAGYTF. Written as DNA, the CDR3 is TGTGCCAGCAGTTTCGCGGGCTACACCTTC. The chain has TRBV12-3 or TRBV12-4 and TRBJ1-2; D is unresolved. This CDR3 comprises 10 residues. The V end was cut by 3 bases, the J end by 8 bases, with 4 bases between.

Many counts were recorded for this clonotype. The CDR3 loop reads CASSPGLAGVSEQYF. CDR3 coding DNA: TGTGCCAGCAGTCCGGGACTAGCGGGAGTATCCGAGCAGTACTTC. The genes are TRBV6-2 or TRBV6-3 and TRBJ2-7; 14 bases line up with TRBD2. Trimming at V came to 5 bases and at J to 6 bases, leaving 6 bases not matched to a gene. The CDR3 is 15 residues long. The germline CDR1 and CDR2 sequences are MNHEY and SVGEGT.

The chain has TRBV25-1 and TRBJ2-1, with TRBD1 identical over 10 bases. Germline values: CDR1 MGHDK, CDR2 SYGVNS. This CDR3 contains 15 residues. V dropped 2 bases and J dropped 4; count of bases not matched to a gene: 2. CDR3 protein: CASSEPGQGYNEQFF. CDR3 DNA: TGTGCCAGCAGTGAACCGGGACAGGGGTACAATGAGCAGTTCTTC.

CDR3 sequence reads: CASTTGTGGYNEQFF. The DNA for the CDR3 is TGTGCCAGCACCACCGGGACAGGAGGGTACAATGAGCAGTTCTTC. The chain carries TRBV2 and TRBJ2-1; 8 bases match TRBD1. With V trimmed by 7 bases and J by 4 bases, 9 bases remained unmatched. Germline CDR1 SNHLY, CDR2 FYNNEI. The CDR3 has 15 amino acids.

Ten or more counts support this clonotype. The rearrangement links TRBV7-2 to TRBJ2-5, with D possibly matching TRBD1 (5 bases). Between the trimmed V and J ends, which lost 2 bases and 1 base, there was a span of 8 bases. Per germline, CDR1 SGHTA and CDR2 FQGNSA. CDR3 length: 14 residues. The CDR3: CASSLRTLQETQYF. The CDR3 DNA sequence: TGTGCCAGCAGCTTAAGGACACTCCAAGAGACCCAGTACTTC.

The table lists this clonotype with a few counts. The V and J genes are TRBV4-2 and TRBJ2-7, with D perhaps TRBD1 (5 bases). CDR1 LGHNA and CDR2 YNFKEQ come from the germline V gene. Between the trimmed V and J ends, which lost 5 bases and 0 bases, there was a span of 11 bases. This CDR3 comprises 14 residues. The CDR3 sequence: CASSEQASSYEQYF. The DNA of the CDR3 is TGTGCCAGCAGCGAACAGGCTTCCTCCTACGAGCAGTACTTC.

This clonotype showed up many times. Mismatch with germline at one junction end may stem from a read error. The J gene is TRBJ2-1, the V gene TRBV7-7; 8 nucleotides match TRBD1. Looked up from germline, CDR1 is SSHAT and CDR2 is FNYEAQ (reference sequence). The CDR3 is made up of 19 amino acids. Here the CDR3 DNA reads TGTGCTAGCAGCCCAATTCCTGTCCGCGACAGGGGCTCCTACAATGAGCAGTTCTTC. Amino acid sequence: CASSPIPVRDRGSYNEQFF. The whole variable domain, remainder taken from reference TRBV7-7 and TRBJ2-1, is GAGVSQSPRYKVTKRGQDVTLRCDPISSHATLYWYQQALGQGPEFLTYFNYEAQPDKSGLPSDRFSAERPEGSISTLTIQRTEQRDSAMYRCASSPIPVRDRGSYNEQFFGPGTRLTVL.

This clonotype was seen a handful of times. The rearrangement links TRBV10-2 to TRBJ2-1, with D possibly being TRBD2 (6 bases). CDR3 length: 13 amino acids. Trimming took 7 bases from V and 4 from J, leaving 11 bases between them. Germline V CDR1 and CDR2: WSHSY, SAAADI. CDR3 in DNA: TGCGCCAGCATAGGGCTAGCGTACAATGAGCAGTTCTTC. The encoded protein is CASIGLAYNEQFF.

The genes are TRBV12-3 or TRBV12-4 and TRBJ2-3; 10 nucleotides match TRBD2. The junction had 10 bases not matched to a gene; V was cut back by 5 bases and J by 5 bases. The CDR3 length is 16 residues. The DNA of the CDR3 is TGTGCCAGCAGTCCAAATAGCGGGGGGCGGGTAGATACGCAGTATTTT. Translating it yields CASSPNSGGRVDTQYF.

This clonotype was seen ten or more times. The chain is built from TRBV29-1 and TRBJ2-1; tentative D call: TRBD1 (5 bases). With 3 bases removed from V and 7 bases from J, the gap between germline ends came to 13 bases. The CDR3 extends over 13 amino acids. The germline CDR1 and CDR2 sequences are SQVTM and ANQGSEA. CDR3 sequence (DNA): TGCAGCGTTGAGCCGAAGACAGATAATGAGCAGTTCTTC. Residues: CSVEPKTDNEQFF.

At least ten counts were recorded for this clonotype. V and J are TRBV4-3 and TRBJ2-2, with no clear D. Germline lookup yields CDR1 LGHNA and CDR2 YSLEER. Trimming left V 0 bases short and J 4 bases short, with 9 bases between. The CDR3 length is 15 residues. CDR3 sequence (DNA): TGCGCCAGCAGCCAAGACCCGTCGGGCACCGGGGAGCTGTTTTTT. It is translated as CASSQDPSGTGELFF.

A few counts support this clonotype. The J gene is TRBJ2-6, the V gene TRBV11-1, with 9 positions matching TRBD1. Germline trimming cut 5 bases from V and 0 bases from J; bases unmatched to any gene: 11. Per germline, CDR1 SGHAT and CDR2 FQDESV (reference sequence). This CDR3 has 19 amino acids. CDR3 coding DNA: TGTGCCAGCAGCCCCAGGGACAGGGTCTTCCGCTCTGGGGCCAACGTCCTGACTTTC. Encoded protein: CASSPRDRVFRSGANVLTF.

The table lists this clonotype with many counts. The chain is built from TRBV12-3 or TRBV12-4 and TRBJ1-5; D uncertain. This CDR3 spans 12 amino acids. V was trimmed by 1 base and J by 13 bases, leaving 11 bases between them. The CDR3 DNA reads TGTGCCAGCAGTTTAGGGGAGATACAGCAGCATTTT. This gives the protein CASSLGEIQQHF.

The V and J genes are TRBV20-1 and TRBJ2-4, with 13 bases aligning to TRBD2. This CDR3 comprises 15 residues. With V trimmed by 4 bases and J by 6 bases, 6 bases remained unmatched. Looked up from germline, CDR1 is DFQATT and CDR2 is SNEGSKA (reference sequence). CDR3 nucleotide sequence: TGCAGTGCTACGGGACTAGCGGGGTCCCTAAACATTCAGTACTTC. Protein product: CSATGLAGSLNIQYF.

This clonotype was observed a few times. CDR3 loop: CSALSGTIQYF. As DNA, the CDR3 is TGCAGTGCCCTCTCCGGTACCATTCAGTACTTC. The rearrangement uses TRBV20-1 and TRBJ2-4, with D unresolved. The germline V gene has CDR1 DFQATT and CDR2 SNEGSKA (reference sequence). V gave up 6 bases and J gave up 9 bases, with 12 bases separating them. This CDR3 spans 11 amino acids.

This clonotype showed up just a few times. This rearrangement joins TRBV6-5 to TRBJ2-7, with a weak D call TRBD2 (7 bases). The CDR3 spans 14 residues. Germline lookup yields CDR1 MNHEY and CDR2 SVGAGI. Trimming pared 5 bases from V and 2 bases from J, leaving 13 bases between. The CDR3 here is CASSHGGPAYEQYF. The DNA of the CDR3 is TGTGCCAGCAGTCACGGGGGGCCCGCCTACGAGCAGTACTTC.

This clonotype was recorded at least ten times. The chain joins TRBV20-1 to TRBJ1-6, with D unresolved. The germline V gene has CDR1 DFQATT and CDR2 SNEGSKA (reference sequence). V dropped 0 bases and J dropped 6 bases, with 6 bases sitting between them. The CDR3 extends over 13 amino acids. CDR3 region: CSARDDGNSPLHF. CDR3 nucleotide sequence: TGCAGTGCTAGAGATGACGGTAATTCACCCCTCCACTTT.

The chain uses TRBV6-1 and TRBJ2-7; D is uncertain. The V end lost 8 bases, the J end lost 3 bases, and 17 bases lay between the germline ends. This CDR3 spans 14 amino acids. The germline gives CDR1 MNHNS, CDR2 SASEGT. CDR3 coding DNA: TGTGCCAGCTCTGACGTCAGGATTGACTACGAGCAGTACTTC. This gives the protein CASSDVRIDYEQYF.

This clonotype was counted between two and nine times. The chain couples TRBV12-3 or TRBV12-4 to TRBJ1-6; tentatively, D is TRBD1 (5 bases). This CDR3 has 15 amino acids. Trimming stripped 6 bases from V and 5 bases from J, with 14 bases between. The CDR3: CASRPREGNNSPLHF. DNA of the CDR3: TGTGCCAGCAGACCTCGGGAGGGGAATAATTCACCCCTCCACTTT.

Ten or more counts support this clonotype. The chain employs TRBV7-2 and TRBJ2-7; the match to TRBD2 covers 12 bases. CDR1 and CDR2 (germline): SGHTA, FQGNSA. The CDR3 is 16 amino acids. Losses at the gene ends were 4 bases for V and 4 bases for J; bases not matched to a gene: 8. CDR3 loop: CASSSRLAGARYEQYF. The CDR3 DNA sequence: TGTGCCAGCAGCTCCCGACTAGCGGGAGCAAGATACGAGCAGTACTTC.

This clonotype was seen a few times. This chain links TRBV20-1 with TRBJ2-6; TRBD2 agrees at 8 bases. There are 16 residues in the CDR3. CDR1 and CDR2 from the germline V gene are DFQATT and SNEGSKA (reference sequence). The trim removed 5 bases at V and 2 bases at J, leaving 8 bases unmatched. Here the CDR3 DNA reads TGCAGTGCTCCGGTAGCGGGAAGGCCTGGGGCCAACGTCCTGACTTTC. Encoded protein: CSAPVAGRPGANVLTF.